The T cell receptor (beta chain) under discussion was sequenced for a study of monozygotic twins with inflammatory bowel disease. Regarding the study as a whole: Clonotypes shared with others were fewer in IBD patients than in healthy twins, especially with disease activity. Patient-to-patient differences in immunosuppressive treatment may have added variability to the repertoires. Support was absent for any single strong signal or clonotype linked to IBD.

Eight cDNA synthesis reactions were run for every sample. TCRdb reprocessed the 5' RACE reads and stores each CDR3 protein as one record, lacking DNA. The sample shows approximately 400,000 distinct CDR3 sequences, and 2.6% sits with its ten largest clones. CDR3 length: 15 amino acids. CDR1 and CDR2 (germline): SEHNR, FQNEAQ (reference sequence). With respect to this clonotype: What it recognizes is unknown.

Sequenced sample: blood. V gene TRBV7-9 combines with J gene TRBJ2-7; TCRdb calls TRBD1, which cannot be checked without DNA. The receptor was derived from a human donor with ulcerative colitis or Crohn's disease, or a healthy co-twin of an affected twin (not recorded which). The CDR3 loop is CASSPAGDKSYEQYF.